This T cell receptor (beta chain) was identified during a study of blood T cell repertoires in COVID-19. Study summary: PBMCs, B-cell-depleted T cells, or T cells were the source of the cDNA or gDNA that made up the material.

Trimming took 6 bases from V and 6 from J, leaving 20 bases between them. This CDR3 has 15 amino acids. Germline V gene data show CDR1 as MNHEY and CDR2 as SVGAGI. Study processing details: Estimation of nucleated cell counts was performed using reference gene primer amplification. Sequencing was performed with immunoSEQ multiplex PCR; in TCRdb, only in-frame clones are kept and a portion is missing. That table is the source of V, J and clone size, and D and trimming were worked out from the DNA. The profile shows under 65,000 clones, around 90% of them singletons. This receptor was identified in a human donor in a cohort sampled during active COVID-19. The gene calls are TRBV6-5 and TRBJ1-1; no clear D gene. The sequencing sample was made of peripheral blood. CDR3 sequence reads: CASSPPFGESSEAFF. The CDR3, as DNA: TGTGCCAGCAGCCCGCCTTTTGGTGAGAGTTCTGAAGCTTTCTTT.